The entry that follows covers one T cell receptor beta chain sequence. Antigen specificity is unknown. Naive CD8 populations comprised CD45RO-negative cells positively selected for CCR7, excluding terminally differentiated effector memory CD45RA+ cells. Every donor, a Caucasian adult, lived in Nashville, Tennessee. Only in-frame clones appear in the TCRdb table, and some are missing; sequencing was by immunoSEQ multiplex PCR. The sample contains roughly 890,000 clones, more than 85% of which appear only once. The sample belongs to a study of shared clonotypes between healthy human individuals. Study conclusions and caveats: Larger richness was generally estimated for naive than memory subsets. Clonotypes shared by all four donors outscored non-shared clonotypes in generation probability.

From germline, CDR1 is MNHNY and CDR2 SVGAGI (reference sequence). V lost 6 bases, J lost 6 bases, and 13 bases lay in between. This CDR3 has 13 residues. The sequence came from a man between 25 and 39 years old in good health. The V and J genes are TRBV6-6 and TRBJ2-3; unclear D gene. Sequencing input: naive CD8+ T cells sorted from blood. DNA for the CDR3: TGTGCCAGCAGCCCCTTTACATCTGATACGCAGTATTTT. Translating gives CASSPFTSDTQYF.